The 28 T cell receptor beta chains in this list originate from one sample, sequenced in a study of blood T cell repertoires in COVID-19. Some clones are missing from TCRdb's copy, which holds only in-frame ones; the method was immunoSEQ multiplex PCR. The sample shows a few hundred thousand clones, around 80% of them seen only once. The sample taken for sequencing was peripheral blood. These receptors were obtained from a woman of 80 years or more with acute or convalescent COVID-19.

V gene TRBV6-5 combines with J gene TRBJ1-2; no reliable D call. Between the trimmed V and J ends, which lost 4 bases and 4 bases, there was a span of 10 bases. CDR1 is MNHEY, CDR2 SVGAGI, per germline. The CDR3 runs to 13 residues. The CDR3 nucleotides read TGTGCCAGCAGTTTCGAGATCGGCTATGGCTACACCTTC. Translated: CASSFEIGYGYTF.

This clone was detected once. The chain has TRBV30 and TRBJ1-4; TRBD1 matches at 10 bases. Per the germline V gene, CDR1 is GTSNPN and CDR2 is SVGIG (reference sequence). V dropped 4 bases and J dropped 6; count of bases not matched to a gene: 5. This CDR3 has 14 amino acids. CDR3 in DNA: TGTGCCTGGAACGTGGGACAGGGGTATGAAAAACTGTTTTTT. Protein sequence: CAWNVGQGYEKLFF.

This clone was found once. The J gene is TRBJ1-5, the V gene TRBV4-1, with D perhaps TRBD1 (6 bases). The germline gives CDR1 MGHRA, CDR2 YSYEKL. This CDR3 has 15 amino acids. Trimming shortened V by 4 bases and J by 6 bases, and 16 bases separated the two germline ends. This CDR3 reads CASSPGHRWGQPQHF. DNA of the CDR3: TGCGCCAGCAGCCCGGGACATCGCTGGGGTCAGCCCCAGCATTTT.

This chain connects TRBV7-3 to TRBJ2-3; 8 bases align to TRBD1. The CDR3 spans 15 residues. In germline, CDR1 is SGHTA, CDR2 FQGTGA. V shed 2 bases, J shed 3 bases, and the junction held 4 bases outside the gene matches. The DNA for the CDR3 is TGTGCCAGCAGCTTACAGGGGGCCCCAACAGATACGCAGTATTTT. It is translated as CASSLQGAPTDTQYF.

The J gene is TRBJ2-7, the V gene TRBV19; 13 bases align to TRBD2. V dropped 4 bases and J dropped 5; count of bases not matched to a gene: 5. The CDR3 sequence is 15 residues long. Germline CDR1 and CDR2: LNHDA and SQIVND (reference sequence). CDR3 nucleotide sequence: TGTGCCAGTAGTACACTAGCGGGGGGGTTTAACGAGCAGTACTTC. Protein product: CASSTLAGGFNEQYF.

This clone appeared a single time. The genes are TRBV28 and TRBJ1-5; a possible D gene is TRBD1 (5 bases). Germline lookup yields CDR1 MDHEN and CDR2 SYDVKM. Trimming took off 4 bases at V and 6 bases at J, with 19 bases between the two ends. The CDR3 runs to 16 residues. The CDR3 protein is CASSSAALTGVQPQHF. The CDR3 DNA sequence: TGTGCCAGCAGTTCCGCCGCGTTAACGGGGGTTCAGCCCCAGCATTTT.

The chain employs TRBV6-2 or TRBV6-3 and TRBJ2-7; D unresolved. This CDR3 region has 12 residues. Germline assignment: CDR1 MNHEY and CDR2 SVGEGT. Trimming left V 6 bases short and J 3 bases short, with 9 bases between. As DNA, the CDR3 is TGTGCCAGCAGCCTACAGAGCTACGAGCAGTACTTC. Amino acids: CASSLQSYEQYF.

The chain uses TRBV5-1 and TRBJ2-7; D is perhaps TRBD2 (6 bases). CDR1 and CDR2 (germline): SGHRS, YFSETQ. V was clipped by 3 bases and J by 2 bases, with 12 bases between them. The CDR3 runs 14 residues. The CDR3 DNA reads as TGCGCCAGCAGCTCCGCGGGACCAACCTACGAGCAGTACTTC. This gives the protein CASSSAGPTYEQYF. Full variable domain (missing parts from reference TRBV5-1 and TRBJ2-7): KAGVTQTPRYLIKTRGQQVTLSCSPISGHRSVSWYQQTPGQGLQFLFEYFSETQRNKGNFPGRFSGRQFSNSRSEMNVSTLELGDSALYLCASSSAGPTYEQYFGPGTRLTVT.

The chain is built from TRBV14 and TRBJ2-3; 8 positions agree with TRBD1. Unmatched junction bases numbered 9, after V lost 5 bases and J lost 2 bases. The CDR3 is made up of 16 amino acids. The V gene's germline CDR1 is SGHDN and CDR2 FVKESK. The CDR3 DNA sequence: TGTGCCAGCAGCTACGGGACAGGCGAGGTCACAGATACGCAGTATTTT. This codes for CASSYGTGEVTDTQYF.

The rearrangement uses TRBV7-9 and TRBJ1-5; D is ambiguous. The CDR3 spans 12 residues. The germline gives CDR1 SEHNR, CDR2 FQNEAQ (reference sequence). V lost 1 base to trimming and J lost 9 bases, with 7 bases between them. The CDR3 is CASSLGPRPQHF. CDR3 in DNA: TGTGCCAGCAGCTTAGGGCCCCGGCCCCAGCATTTT.

The chain links TRBV7-9 to TRBJ2-7; 7 bases map to TRBD1. Per germline, CDR1 SEHNR and CDR2 FQNEAQ (reference sequence). CDR3 length equals 16 residues. J was trimmed by 6 bases and V by 1 base; bases with no gene match: 12. The CDR3 sequence is CASSLGVTTGSPEQYF. CDR3 DNA sequence: TGTGCCAGCAGCTTAGGGGTTACGACAGGGTCGCCCGAGCAGTACTTC. Full variable domain (remainder filled in from reference TRBV7-9 and TRBJ2-7): DTGVSQNPRHKITKRGQNVTFRCDPISEHNRLYWYRQTLGQGPEFLTYFQNEAQLEKSRLLSDRFSAERPKGSFSTLEIQRTEQGDSAMYLCASSLGVTTGSPEQYFGPGTRLTVT.

This chain connects TRBV6-1 to TRBJ1-5, with 9 bases lining up with TRBD1. This CDR3 is 15 amino acids long. Trimming took 3 bases from V and 5 from J; bases not matched to a gene: 5. Germline CDR1 and CDR2: MNHNS and SASEGT. The CDR3 is CASSEQGQGYQPQHF. CDR3 in DNA: TGTGCCAGCAGTGAGCAGGGACAGGGATATCAGCCCCAGCATTTT.

The chain is built from TRBV7-2 and TRBJ2-3, with 12 bases fitting TRBD1. CDR1 SGHTA and CDR2 FQGNSA come from the germline V gene. The CDR3 consists of 17 residues. The junction had 10 bases not matched to a gene; V was cut back by 5 bases and J by 4 bases. The CDR3 region is CASSPGTGGDSADTQYF. The DNA of the CDR3 is TGTGCCAGCAGCCCAGGGACAGGGGGCGATTCAGCAGATACGCAGTATTTT.

The CDR3 loop is CASSSDSSSYNEQFF. The CDR3, as DNA: TGCGCCAGCAGCTCCGACTCGAGCTCCTACAATGAGCAGTTCTTC. V and J are TRBV5-1 and TRBJ2-1; no clear D. Germline values: CDR1 SGHRS, CDR2 YFSETQ. Trimming shortened V by 3 bases and J by 0 bases, and 10 bases separated the two germline ends. This CDR3 spans 15 amino acids.

The gene calls are TRBV19 and TRBJ2-5, with 7 bases matching TRBD2. Germline V lookup: CDR1 LNHDA, CDR2 SQIVND (reference sequence). The CDR3 has 14 amino acids. V lost 0 bases, J lost 5 bases, and 3 bases stayed unmatched. CDR3 DNA: TGTGCCAGTAGTATAGATGGAGCGGGGGAGACCCAGTACTTC. Protein: CASSIDGAGETQYF.

The chain joins TRBV5-1 to TRBJ2-7, with 9 bases lining up with TRBD2. Germline assignment: CDR1 SGHRS and CDR2 YFSETQ. The CDR3 length is 21 residues. The V segment lost 0 bases and the J segment 3 bases; nucleotides outside the gene matches: 22. The CDR3 region has the DNA TGCGCCAGCAGCTTGGGAATAGCGGGGGCCCTAAGTAGCGGGGGCATCTACGAGCAGTACTTC. Amino acid sequence: CASSLGIAGALSSGGIYEQYF. The complete variable domain, with remaining parts taken from reference TRBV5-1 and TRBJ2-7, reads KAGVTQTPRYLIKTRGQQVTLSCSPISGHRSVSWYQQTPGQGLQFLFEYFSETQRNKGNFPGRFSGRQFSNSRSEMNVSTLELGDSALYLCASSLGIAGALSSGGIYEQYFGPGTRLTVT.

This chain connects TRBV24-1 to TRBJ2-3, with D perhaps TRBD1 (5 bases). CDR3 length: 14 amino acids. The V end lost 1 base, the J end lost 1 base, and 5 bases lay between the germline ends. Looked up from germline, CDR1 is KGHDR and CDR2 is SFDVKD. The CDR3 sequence: CATSDFRGTDTQYF. The DNA for the CDR3 is TGTGCCACCAGTGATTTCAGGGGCACAGATACGCAGTATTTT.

This clone appeared a few times. The V and J genes are TRBV27 and TRBJ1-2; TRBD1 matches 7 bases. V lost 7 bases, J lost 1 base, and 9 bases stayed unmatched. The germline V gene encodes CDR1 MNHEY and CDR2 SMNVEV (reference sequence). CDR3 length: 15 residues. The CDR3 nucleotides read TGTGCCAGCAAGTCCAGGGGGTTTATTAACTATGGCTACACCTTC. This gives the protein CASKSRGFINYGYTF.

This chain connects TRBV7-8 to TRBJ2-2, with TRBD2 matching 7 bases. Germline-derived CDR1 and CDR2 are SGHVS and FQNEAQ. CDR3 length equals 14 residues. Trimming cost V 1 base and J 5 bases; bases outside gene matches: 1. CDR3 in amino acids: CASSLGRGTGELFF. CDR3 sequence (DNA): TGTGCCAGCAGCTTAGGGCGGGGGACCGGGGAGCTGTTTTTT.

DNA of the CDR3: TGTGCCAGCAGTCGAACTAGACAGGGAAACTATGGCTACACCTTC. Amino acid sequence: CASSRTRQGNYGYTF. This chain connects TRBV9 to TRBJ1-2; TRBD1 matches at 7 bases. CDR3 size: 15 residues. Germline CDR1 SGDLS, CDR2 YYNGEE. J was trimmed by 2 bases and V by 5 bases; bases with no gene match: 9.

The chain uses TRBV5-1 and TRBJ1-2; TRBD1 might be the D (5 bases). The germline V and J ends were trimmed by 1 base and 2 bases, with 15 bases remaining between them. The CDR3 runs 16 residues. The germline gives CDR1 SGHRS, CDR2 YFSETQ. This CDR3 reads CASSLSAGKGNYGYTF. The CDR3 nucleotides are TGCGCCAGCAGCTTGTCGGCAGGGAAAGGCAACTATGGCTACACCTTC.

The rearrangement joins TRBV27 to TRBJ2-2, with 8 bases matching TRBD1. Trimming removed 3 bases from V and 4 bases from J; junction bases left unmatched: 7. This CDR3 contains 16 residues. The germline gives CDR1 MNHEY, CDR2 SMNVEV (reference sequence). CDR3 sequence reads: CASSLGQGAGTGELFF. As DNA, the CDR3 is TGTGCCAGCAGTTTGGGTCAGGGGGCGGGCACCGGGGAGCTGTTTTTT.

The rearrangement uses TRBV6-1 and TRBJ1-5; perhaps TRBD1 as D (5 bases). The V end lost 1 base, the J end lost 6 bases, and 10 bases lay between the germline ends. The germline CDR1 and CDR2 sequences are MNHNS and SASEGT. The CDR3 is made up of 14 amino acids. CDR3 nucleotides: TGTGCCAGCAGTGAAGTCTTGGGGCCTCAGCCCCAGCATTTT. It specifies CASSEVLGPQPQHF.

This chain uses TRBV11-2 with TRBJ1-3, with 7 bases fitting TRBD1. The ends lost 5 bases at V and 2 bases at J; junction bases unmatched: 3. The CDR3 is 14 residues long. Per germline, CDR1 SGHAT and CDR2 FQNNGV. Written as DNA, the CDR3 is TGTGCCAGCAGCATAACAGGGGCTGGAAACACCATATATTTT. Translated: CASSITGAGNTIYF.

This rearrangement joins TRBV2 to TRBJ2-3; tentative D call: TRBD2 (6 bases). V lost 3 bases to trimming and J lost 2 bases, with 9 bases between them. The CDR3 runs 14 residues. Germline assignment: CDR1 SNHLY and CDR2 FYNNEI. Here the CDR3 reads CASSEGLNTDTQYF. The CDR3 coding sequence is TGTGCCAGCAGTGAGGGACTTAACACAGATACGCAGTATTTT.

The chain carries TRBV10-3 and TRBJ1-3, with 9 positions matching TRBD1. The CDR3 is 14 amino acids. Germline assignment: CDR1 ENHRY and CDR2 SYGVKD. J was trimmed by 4 bases and V by 6 bases; bases with no gene match: 4. For the CDR3, the DNA is TGTGCCATCAGACCGGGACAGGGAGGAAACACCATATATTTT. It yields the protein CAIRPGQGGNTIYF.

J is TRBJ1-6 and V is TRBV19; TRBD1 matches 9 bases. This CDR3 is built from 15 residues. Germline-derived CDR1 and CDR2 are LNHDA and SQIVND (reference sequence). The V segment lost 3 bases and the J segment 9 bases; nucleotides outside the gene matches: 6. CDR3 sequence reads: CASSIRDREGSPLHF. For the CDR3, the DNA is TGTGCCAGTAGTATCCGGGACAGGGAGGGTTCACCCCTCCACTTT.

V usage is TRBV7-9 and J usage is TRBJ1-2; D not resolved. V was cut by 0 bases and J by 4 bases, with 12 bases left in between. The CDR3 is 15 residues long. Germline-derived CDR1 and CDR2 are SEHNR and FQNEAQ (reference sequence). In nucleotides, the CDR3 is TGTGCCAGCAGCTTAGCGGGCAGTGAAACCTATGGCTACACCTTC. It encodes CASSLAGSETYGYTF. Full variable domain (missing parts from reference TRBV7-9 and TRBJ1-2): DTGVSQNPRHKITKRGQNVTFRCDPISEHNRLYWYRQTLGQGPEFLTYFQNEAQLEKSRLLSDRFSAERPKGSFSTLEIQRTEQGDSAMYLCASSLAGSETYGYTFGSGTRLTVV.